In its sample, the clone carrying this T cell receptor (beta chain) was seen a few times. Its antigen remains unidentified. Amplification targeted TCR beta CDR3 regions from RNA transcripts. The study used the HTBI primer set for a first-round RT-PCR of the TCR CDR3. TCRdb re-analysed the multiplex PCR reads in MiXCR, keeping a single row per CDR3 protein. The sample records fewer than 450,000 distinct CDR3 sequences, around 20% being singletons. This entry comes from a study of T cells in Graves' hyperthyroidism and ophthalmopathy. In the study overall: Upon initial diagnosis and before any treatment, peripheral blood was collected.

CDR3 size: 16 residues. From germline, CDR1 is MGHDK and CDR2 SYGVNS. V lost 2 bases and J 4 bases, leaving 16 bases between the germline ends. The study's findings and limits: Onset of ophthalmopathy came a median approximately 6 months after the model predicted it.

A NOSPECS grade of at least 4, a Clinical Activity Score of at least 3 and duration under 3 months were recorded in ophthalmopathy patients. The genes are TRBV25-1 and TRBJ2-3, with D perhaps matching TRBD2 (6 bases). The sequence was collected from a young man with Graves' ophthalmopathy. The sample comprised blood. CDR3 sequence (DNA): TGTGCCAGCAGTGAACCCTTCGGGAGAGAAGCAGATACGCAGTATTTT. Protein product: CASSEPFGREADTQYF.